This T cell receptor (beta chain) was sequenced during a study of blood T cell repertoires in COVID-19. Study information: The United States, Italy and Spain provided the acute and convalescent COVID-19 samples. The analysed material was cDNA or gDNA that came from T cells, B-cell-depleted T cells, or PBMCs.

J gave up 3 bases and V 0 bases, and 21 bases lay outside the gene matches. The CDR3 runs 22 residues. The germline V gene encodes CDR1 SGHDN and CDR2 FVKESK. Authors' processing steps: Reference gene primers were amplified, and this amplification served to estimate nucleated cell counts. Assay used: immunoSEQ multiplex PCR; TCRdb lists only in-frame clones, some missing. Clonal size and the V and J genes are those of that table, whereas D and trimming came from the DNA. The data hold approximately 670,000 clones, with around 89% observed a single time. The chain uses TRBV14 and TRBJ1-3, with 9 bases aligning to TRBD1. The specimen sequenced was peripheral blood. This TCR was recovered from a woman aged 18-29 years with acute or convalescent COVID-19. The DNA for the CDR3 is TGTGCCAGCAGCCAAGAAGAGTCCCGGGACCGGGACAGGGTTTTGGATGGAAACACCATATATTTT. It specifies CASSQEESRDRDRVLDGNTIYF. Complete variable domain (other parts from reference TRBV14 and TRBJ1-3): EAGVTQFPSHSVIEKGQTVTLRCDPISGHDNLYWYRRVMGKEIKFLLHFVKESKQDESGMPNNRFLAERTGGTYSTLKVQPAELEDSGVYFCASSQEESRDRDRVLDGNTIYFGEGSWLTVV.